This TCR beta chain was observed in a study of cytotoxic CD8 clonotypes in ibrutinib-treated CLL. Assay: immunoSEQ multiplex PCR; the TCRdb copy retains only in-frame clones and omits some. The table lists 20,000 to 30,000 clones, about 69% of them singletons. Concerning this clone itself: Its antigen remains unknown.

Study-wide results and limits: Elevated clonality accompanied ibrutinib response, with a return toward baseline values at progression.

The germline V gene encodes CDR1 KGHSH and CDR2 LQKENI. The CDR3 is 15 amino acids. The V and J ends lost 4 bases and 2 bases, in that order; junction bases with no gene match: 8. Sequences were derived from PBMCs, sampled after 12 months of ibrutinib treatment. This TCR came from a human donor with chronic lymphocytic leukemia. V gene TRBV18 combines with J gene TRBJ2-7; 7 bases line up with TRBD2. CDR3 protein: CASSLGGGPPYEQYF. CDR3 bases: TGTGCCAGCTCACTCGGGGGAGGGCCTCCCTACGAGCAGTACTTC.